Sequencing of this TCR beta chain was carried out in a study of T cells in Graves' hyperthyroidism and ophthalmopathy. The TCR beta CDR3 regions underwent amplification using RNA transcripts as the source. A first-round RT-PCR of the TCR CDR3 used the HTBI primer set. Each CDR3 protein is one row after TCRdb ran MiXCR on the multiplex PCR reads. The sample lists some 510,000 distinct CDR3 sequences, about 20% occurring once. In germline, CDR1 is SNHLY, CDR2 FYNNEI. The length of the CDR3 is 10 residues. Those patients with uncontrolled infection, other autoimmune disease, pregnancy or lactation were excluded. This clonotype showed up just a few times. This may be a read error: a much more frequent sequence differs by one nucleotide.

The chain links TRBV2 to TRBJ2-2; possibly TRBD2 for D (5 bases). Sequences were obtained from blood. The TCR originated in a man aged 18 to 29 with Graves' hyperthyroidism. CDR3 sequence reads: CATRVGELCF. The CDR3 DNA reads as TGTGCTACTCGGGTCGGGGAGCTGTGTTTT.